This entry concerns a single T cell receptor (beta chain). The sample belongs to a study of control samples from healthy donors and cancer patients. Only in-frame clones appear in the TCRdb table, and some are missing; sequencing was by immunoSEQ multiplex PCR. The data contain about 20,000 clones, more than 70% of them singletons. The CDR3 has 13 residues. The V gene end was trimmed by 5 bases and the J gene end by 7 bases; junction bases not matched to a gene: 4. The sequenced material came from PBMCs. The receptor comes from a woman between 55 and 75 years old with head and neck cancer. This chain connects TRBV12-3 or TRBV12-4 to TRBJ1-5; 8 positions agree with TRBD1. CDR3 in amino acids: CASSRGQGQPQHF. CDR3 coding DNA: TGTGCCAGCAGTAGAGGACAGGGCCAGCCCCAGCATTTT.